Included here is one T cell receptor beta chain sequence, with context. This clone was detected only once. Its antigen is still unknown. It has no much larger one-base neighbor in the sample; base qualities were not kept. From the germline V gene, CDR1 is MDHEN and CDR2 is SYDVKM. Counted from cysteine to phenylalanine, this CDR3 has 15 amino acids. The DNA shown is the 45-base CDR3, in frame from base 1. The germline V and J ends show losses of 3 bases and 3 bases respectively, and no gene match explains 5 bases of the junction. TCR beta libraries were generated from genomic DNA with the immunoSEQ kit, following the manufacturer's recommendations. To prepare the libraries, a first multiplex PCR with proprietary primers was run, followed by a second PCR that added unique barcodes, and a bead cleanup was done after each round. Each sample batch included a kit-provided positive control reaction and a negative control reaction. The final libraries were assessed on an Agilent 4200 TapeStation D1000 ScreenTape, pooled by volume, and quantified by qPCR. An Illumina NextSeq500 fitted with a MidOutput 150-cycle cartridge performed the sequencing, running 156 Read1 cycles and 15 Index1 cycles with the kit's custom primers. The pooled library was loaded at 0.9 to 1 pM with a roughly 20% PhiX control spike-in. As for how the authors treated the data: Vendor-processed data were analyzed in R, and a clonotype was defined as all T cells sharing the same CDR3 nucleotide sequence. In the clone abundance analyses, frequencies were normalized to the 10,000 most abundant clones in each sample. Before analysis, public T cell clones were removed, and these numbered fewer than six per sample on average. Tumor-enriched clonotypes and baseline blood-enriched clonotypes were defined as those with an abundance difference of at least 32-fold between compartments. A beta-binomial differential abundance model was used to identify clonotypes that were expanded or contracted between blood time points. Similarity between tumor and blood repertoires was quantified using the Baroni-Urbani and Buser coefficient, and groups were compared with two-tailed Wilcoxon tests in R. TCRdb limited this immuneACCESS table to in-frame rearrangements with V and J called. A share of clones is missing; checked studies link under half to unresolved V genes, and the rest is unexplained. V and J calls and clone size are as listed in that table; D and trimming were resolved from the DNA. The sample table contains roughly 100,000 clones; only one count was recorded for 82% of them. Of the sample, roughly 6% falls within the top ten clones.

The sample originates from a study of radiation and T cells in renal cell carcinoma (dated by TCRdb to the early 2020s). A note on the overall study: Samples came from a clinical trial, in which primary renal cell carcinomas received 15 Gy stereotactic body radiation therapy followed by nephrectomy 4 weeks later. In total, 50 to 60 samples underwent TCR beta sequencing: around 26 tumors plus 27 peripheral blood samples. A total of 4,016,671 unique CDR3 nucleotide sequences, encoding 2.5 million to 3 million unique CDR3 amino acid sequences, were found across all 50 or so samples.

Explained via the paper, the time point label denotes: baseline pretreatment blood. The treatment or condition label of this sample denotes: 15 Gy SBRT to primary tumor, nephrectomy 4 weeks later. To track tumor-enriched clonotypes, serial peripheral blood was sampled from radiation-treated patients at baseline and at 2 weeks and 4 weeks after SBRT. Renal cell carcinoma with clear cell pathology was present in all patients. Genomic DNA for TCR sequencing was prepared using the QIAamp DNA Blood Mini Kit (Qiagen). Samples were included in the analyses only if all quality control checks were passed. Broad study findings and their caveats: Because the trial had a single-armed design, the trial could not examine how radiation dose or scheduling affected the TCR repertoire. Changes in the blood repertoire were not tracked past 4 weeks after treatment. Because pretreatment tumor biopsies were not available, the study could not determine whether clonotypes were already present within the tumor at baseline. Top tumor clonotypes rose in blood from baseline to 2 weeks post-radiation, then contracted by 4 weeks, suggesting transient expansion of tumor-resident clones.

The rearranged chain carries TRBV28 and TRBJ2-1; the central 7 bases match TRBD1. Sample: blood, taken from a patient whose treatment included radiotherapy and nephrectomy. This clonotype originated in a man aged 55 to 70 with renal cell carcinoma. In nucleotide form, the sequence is TGTGCCAGCAGTTTTCAGGCAGGGGGCTACAATGAGCAGTTCTTC. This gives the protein CASSFQAGGYNEQFF. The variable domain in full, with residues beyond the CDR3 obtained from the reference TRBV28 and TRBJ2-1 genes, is DVKVTQSSRYLVKRTGEKVFLECVQDMDHENMFWYRQDPGLGLRLIYFSYDVKMKEKGDIPEGYSVSREKKERFSLILESASTNQTSMYLCASSFQAGGYNEQFFGPGTRLTVL.